These 20 T cell receptor beta chains were all obtained from the same sample, sequenced in a study of blood T cell repertoires in COVID-19. The assay was immunoSEQ multiplex PCR, and TCRdb's table has in-frame clones only and misses some. Of some 250,000 clones listed, 70% to 90% are singletons. Sample: peripheral blood. Receptor source: a woman aged 30 to 39 with acute or convalescent COVID-19.

The chain recombines TRBV6-4 with TRBJ2-2; 7 bases match TRBD1. Losses at the gene ends were 6 bases for V and 3 bases for J; bases not matched to a gene: 4. Germline V gives CDR1 MRHNA, CDR2 SNTAGT. The length of the CDR3 is 14 residues. The CDR3 DNA follows: TGTGCCAGCAGGACAGGGCTAGACACCGGGGAGCTGTTTTTT. Amino acid sequence: CASRTGLDTGELFF.

This rearrangement joins TRBV24-1 to TRBJ2-1, with 7 bases fitting TRBD2. The germline V gene encodes CDR1 KGHDR and CDR2 SFDVKD. The CDR3 sequence is 17 residues long. The ends lost 7 bases at V and 5 bases at J; junction bases unmatched: 16. CDR3 region: CATSPPNTGTTHNEQFF. The CDR3 DNA reads TGTGCCACCAGCCCTCCGAATACGGGGACTACCCACAATGAGCAGTTCTTC.

This clone was seen only once. The chain is built from TRBV7-9 and TRBJ2-4; 9 nucleotides match TRBD1. J was trimmed by 9 bases and V by 4 bases; bases with no gene match: 7. Looked up from germline, CDR1 is SEHNR and CDR2 is FQNEAQ (reference sequence). The CDR3 consists of 14 residues. The CDR3 region has the DNA TGTGCCAGCAGCTCCCCGGGACAGGGTGGCATTCAGTACTTC. Translating gives CASSSPGQGGIQYF.

This clone was counted a single time. The chain recombines TRBV18 with TRBJ2-2; tentative D call: TRBD2 (5 bases). The CDR3 covers 15 residues. Trimming removed 0 bases from V and 5 bases from J, with 10 bases in between. CDR1 KGHSH and CDR2 LQKENI come from the germline V gene. This chain's CDR3 is CASSPPGRRTGELFF. CDR3 DNA sequence: TGTGCCAGCTCACCACCGGGGAGAAGGACCGGGGAGCTGTTTTTT.

The chain uses TRBV21-1 and TRBJ2-6; the table's TRBD2 call for D was not verified on the DNA. TRBV21-1 is a listed pseudogene. The CDR3 is 18 residues long. The chain's CDR3 is CASIGPGLAGGGANVLTF. The CDR3 DNA is TGTGCCAGCATCGGGCCGGGACTAGCGGGCGGGGGGGCCAACGTCCTGACTTTC.

The rearrangement links TRBV6-6 to TRBJ2-3; TRBD2 agrees at 7 bases. Germline V gene sequence: CDR1 MNHNY, CDR2 SVGAGI (reference sequence). V dropped 6 bases and J dropped 4; count of bases not matched to a gene: 13. The CDR3 length is 16 residues. The CDR3 loop is CASRTQPGTTSDTQYF. In nucleotides, the CDR3 is TGTGCCAGCAGGACACAACCCGGGACTACCTCAGATACGCAGTATTTT.

This clone has a handful of counts. The chain uses TRBV7-9 and TRBJ2-7; 7 nucleotides line up with TRBD2. Germline lookup yields CDR1 SEHNR and CDR2 FQNEAQ (reference sequence). The CDR3 spans 14 residues. The ends lost 3 bases at V and 2 bases at J; junction bases unmatched: 4. For the CDR3, the DNA is TGTGCCAGCAGCTTTGAGGGAGGGCCCTACGAGCAGTACTTC. The encoded protein is CASSFEGGPYEQYF. Together with reference TRBV7-9 and TRBJ2-7, the CDR3 gives the full variable domain: DTGVSQNPRHKITKRGQNVTFRCDPISEHNRLYWYRQTLGQGPEFLTYFQNEAQLEKSRLLSDRFSAERPKGSFSTLEIQRTEQGDSAMYLCASSFEGGPYEQYFGPGTRLTVT.

The chain employs TRBV19 and TRBJ2-1; no firm D call. V gave up 6 bases and J gave up 2 bases, with 14 bases separating them. The CDR3 sequence is 15 residues long. Germline V CDR1 and CDR2: LNHDA, SQIVND (reference sequence). Written as DNA, the CDR3 is TGTGCCAGTAGCCCCCGTCACAACGCCTACAATGAGCAGTTCTTC. Translation: CASSPRHNAYNEQFF.

The chain links TRBV11-2 to TRBJ2-7, with D possibly being TRBD2 (6 bases). Germline-derived CDR1 and CDR2 are SGHAT and FQNNGV. V lost 5 bases, J lost 2 bases, and 7 bases lay in between. The CDR3 totals 12 residues. CDR3 in amino acids: CASSPGAYEQYF. CDR3 bases: TGTGCCAGCAGCCCGGGGGCCTACGAGCAGTACTTC.

This clone was seen more than once but under ten times. The chain couples TRBV5-8 to TRBJ2-7; 9 bases are shared with TRBD1. The CDR3 is made up of 15 amino acids. The germline gives CDR1 SGHTS, CDR2 YDEGEE. V shed 4 bases, J shed 2 bases, and the junction held 7 bases outside the gene matches. The CDR3 sequence: CASSPWTGATYEQYF. As DNA, the CDR3 is TGTGCCAGCAGCCCGTGGACAGGGGCAACCTACGAGCAGTACTTC. The full variable domain, rest sourced from reference TRBV5-8 and TRBJ2-7, is EAGVTQSPTHLIKTRGQQATLRCSPISGHTSVYWYQQALGLGLQFLLWYDEGEERNRGNFPPRFSGRQFPNYSSELNVNALELEDSALYLCASSPWTGATYEQYFGPGTRLTVT.

This clone was observed once. The chain carries TRBV19 and TRBJ1-1; D gene ambiguous. With 7 bases removed from V and 1 base from J, the gap between germline ends came to 10 bases. Germline values: CDR1 LNHDA, CDR2 SQIVND (reference sequence). CDR3 length: 13 amino acids. The CDR3 reads CASKAASNTEAFF. The DNA of the CDR3 is TGTGCCAGTAAGGCGGCTTCGAACACTGAAGCTTTCTTT. The complete variable domain, with remaining parts taken from reference TRBV19 and TRBJ1-1, reads DGGITQSPKYLFRKEGQNVTLSCEQNLNHDAMYWYRQDPGQGLRLIYYSQIVNDFQKGDIAEGYSVSREKKESFPLTVTSAQKNPTAFYLCASKAASNTEAFFGQGTRLTVV.

V is TRBV2 and J is TRBJ2-7, with 7 bases that match TRBD1. The CDR3 length is 15 residues. The trim removed 3 bases at V and 7 bases at J, leaving 12 bases unmatched. Germline V gene data show CDR1 as SNHLY and CDR2 as FYNNEI. Here the CDR3 DNA reads TGTGCCAGCAGTGATTTCAGGATACCGGGACAGGAGCAGTACTTC. Protein product: CASSDFRIPGQEQYF.

This chain joins TRBV3-1 (or the pseudogene TRBV3-2) and TRBJ1-2, with D maybe TRBD1 (6 bases). The length of the CDR3 is 14 residues. Germline-derived CDR1 and CDR2 are LGHDT and YNNKEL (reference sequence). The V end was cut by 0 bases, the J end by 7 bases, with 12 bases between. CDR3 residues: CASSQDGGGGGYTF. The CDR3 DNA follows: TGTGCCAGCAGCCAAGACGGCGGGGGCGGTGGCTACACCTTC.

A note on this clone: Different DNA sequences within this sample yield the same CDR3. The V and J genes are TRBV7-2 and TRBJ2-7; D call uncertain. Germline CDR1 is SGHTA and CDR2 is FQGNSA. V dropped 4 bases and J dropped 0 bases, with 4 bases sitting between them. CDR3 length: 12 amino acids. CDR3 DNA sequence: TGTGCCAGCAGCTCATCCTCCTACGAGCAGTACTTC. It yields the protein CASSSSSYEQYF.

J is TRBJ1-5 and V is TRBV7-7; D uncertain. Germline V lookup: CDR1 SSHAT, CDR2 FNYEAQ (reference sequence). The CDR3 spans 13 residues. Trimming left V 5 bases short and J 6 bases short, with 11 bases between. In DNA form, the CDR3 reads TGTGCCAGCAGCCCAGGCTTGGGTCAGCCCCAGCATTTT. Translated: CASSPGLGQPQHF.

The chain recombines TRBV21-1 with TRBJ2-7; the table assigns TRBD2, which was not confirmed against the DNA. TRBV21-1 is reported as a pseudogene. This CDR3 comprises 18 residues. The CDR3 bases are TGTGCCAGCAGCAAAGGTTTCGGTCGCGGGAAATTAAAGCTCGAGCAGTACTTC. It specifies CASSKGFGRGKLKLEQYF.

The chain employs TRBV29-1 and TRBJ2-7, with 8 bases lining up with TRBD1. J lost 1 base, V lost 7 bases, and 3 bases had no gene match. Germline-derived CDR1 and CDR2 are SQVTM and ANQGSEA. The CDR3 consists of 12 residues. CDR3 protein: CSGGQGSYEQYF. CDR3 nucleotides: TGCAGCGGCGGACAGGGATCCTACGAGCAGTACTTC.

CDR3 coding DNA: TGTGCCAGTAGTAGTCGGACCCCGGGACAGACCAAAGAGACCCAGTACTTC. Protein: CASSSRTPGQTKETQYF. The chain has TRBV19 and TRBJ2-5, with 7 bases fitting TRBD1. The length of the CDR3 is 17 residues. Germline lookup yields CDR1 LNHDA and CDR2 SQIVND (reference sequence). The J segment lost 3 bases and the V segment lost 4 bases, leaving 14 bases of the junction unmatched.

J is TRBJ1-1 and V is TRBV7-2, with 9 bases that match TRBD1. Per germline, CDR1 SGHTA and CDR2 FQGNSA. Losses at the gene ends were 6 bases for V and 5 bases for J; bases not matched to a gene: 7. This CDR3 has 14 residues. CDR3 protein: CASRSTGGSTEAFF. The CDR3 DNA reads as TGTGCCAGCAGATCGACAGGGGGATCAACTGAAGCTTTCTTT. Based on the CDR3 plus reference TRBV7-2 and TRBJ1-1, the full variable domain is GAGVSQSPSNKVTEKGKDVELRCDPISGHTALYWYRQSLGQGLEFLIYFQGNSAPDKSGLPSDRFSAERTGGSVSTLTIQRTQQEDSAVYLCASRSTGGSTEAFFGQGTRLTVV.

This clone occurred once. The chain carries TRBV7-2 and TRBJ2-7, with a weak D call TRBD1 (6 bases). Trimming left V 1 base short and J 5 bases short, with 9 bases between. Germline V gives CDR1 SGHTA, CDR2 FQGNSA. The CDR3 is made up of 13 amino acids. This CDR3 is CASSLDRVNEQYF. The CDR3 coding sequence is TGTGCCAGCAGCTTAGACAGGGTGAACGAGCAGTACTTC.